A selection of T cell receptor beta chains follows, all from one sample in a study of blood T cell repertoires in COVID-19. Data came from immunoSEQ multiplex PCR; TCRdb stores just in-frame clones and leaves some out. The sample has some 200,000 clones, around 80% seen once. Material for sequencing was peripheral blood. The receptors stem from an older woman who had recovered from COVID-19. Each CDR3 is given with its conserved first and last residue. A D gene is named only where the DNA matches it firmly. Expanded clones get a size class; other rows say once, few or many, or leave the size out.

v_gene	j_gene	d_gene	abundance	len	CDR3nt	CDR3aa
TRBV18	TRBJ2-7	-	-	15	TGTGCCAGCTCACCAGCCGCAGGGGTGTATTCCGAGCAGTACTTC	CASSPAAGVYSEQYF
TRBV3-1/TRBV3-2	TRBJ1-4	-	few	13	TGTGCCAGCAGCCACGGAACGGGGGAAAAACTGTTTTTT	CASSHGTGEKLFF
TRBV12-5	TRBJ2-1	-	once	15	TGTGCTAGTGGTTTGGGCCACTACGAGTACAATGAGCAGTTCTTC	CASGLGHYEYNEQFF
TRBV10-3	TRBJ1-2	TRBD1	-	15	TGTGCCATCAGTGATGACAGGGGGCAAGGGTCTGGCTACACCTTC	CAISDDRGQGSGYTF
TRBV18	TRBJ2-3	TRBD1	-	13	TGTGCCAGCTCACCCCCCAGGGGGAACCCGCAGTATTTT	CASSPPRGNPQYF
TRBV27	TRBJ2-1	TRBD2	-	16	TGTGCCAGCAGTACGAGGACTAGCGGCCTCTACAATGAGCAGTTCTTC	CASSTRTSGLYNEQFF
TRBV5-1	TRBJ1-1	-	-	15	TGCGCCAGCAGCTTGGCCCAGGGGTTAAACACTGAAGCTTTCTTT	CASSLAQGLNTEAFF
TRBV3-1/TRBV3-2	TRBJ1-2	-	-	15	TGTGCCAGCAGCCTGCAGGGCCCTGCGGGGGATGGCTACACCTTC	CASSLQGPAGDGYTF
TRBV9	TRBJ2-1	-	-	15	TGTGCCAGCAGCGTAGGGAGCGAGAACTACAATGAGCAGTTCTTC	CASSVGSENYNEQFF
TRBV5-1	TRBJ2-3	-	-	16	TGCGCCAGCAGTCAGGGACTCCGGGCAGTCACAGATACGCAGTATTTT	CASSQGLRAVTDTQYF
TRBV29-1	TRBJ1-4	-	once	12	TGCAGCGTTGTCGGGATGGGTGAAAAACTGTTTTTT	CSVVGMGEKLFF
TRBV27	TRBJ2-7	TRBD1	-	14	TGTGCCAGCAGTTTATGGACAGGGGCCTACGAGCAGTACTTC	CASSLWTGAYEQYF
TRBV4-1	TRBJ2-7	-	once	14	TGCGCCAGCAGCCAAGAGCGGCGAGCCTACGAGCAGTACTTC	CASSQERRAYEQYF
TRBV15	TRBJ2-5	-	-	16	TGTGCCACCAGCAGAGATCCGCGGCGGATCCAAGAGACCCAGTACTTC	CATSRDPRRIQETQYF
TRBV5-1	TRBJ2-3	TRBD2	-	17	TGCGCCAGCAGCCCCGGACTAGCGGGGCTGAGCACAGATACGCAGTATTTT	CASSPGLAGLSTDTQYF
TRBV7-9	TRBJ1-6	TRBD1	-	15	TGTGCCAGCAGCAGTACAGGGGGCATTGGTTCACCCCTCCACTTT	CASSSTGGIGSPLHF
TRBV30	TRBJ1-2	-	-	16	TGTGCCTGGAGTGTGGAAATCAGGGAAGCTAACTATGGCTACACCTTC	CAWSVEIREANYGYTF
TRBV7-6	TRBJ1-1	-	-	13	TGTGCCAGCAGCTTAGTGTCGAAGGACAAGGCTTTCTTT	CASSLVSKDKAFF
TRBV6-6	TRBJ2-1	-	once	13	TGTGCCAGCAGTTACATGACAAACAATGAGCAGTTCTTC	CASSYMTNNEQFF
TRBV6-4	TRBJ2-3	TRBD2	-	15	TGTGCCAGCAGTGACTCTAGCGGGGGCACAGATACGCAGTATTTT	CASSDSSGGTDTQYF
TRBV5-6	TRBJ1-1	-	-	17	TGTGCCAGCAGCTTGGGGTCAGGGGAGGGGTGGAACACTGAAGCTTTCTTT	CASSLGSGEGWNTEAFF
TRBV10-3	TRBJ1-5	-	-	17	TGTGCCATCAGTGATGGTAAGACAGGAGGTCCCGAGCAGCCCCAGCATTTT	CAISDGKTGGPEQPQHF
TRBV5-1	TRBJ2-7	-	few	14	TGCGCCAGCAGCCCCGGAGGGGGGGCGGACGAGCAGTACTTC	CASSPGGGADEQYF
TRBV27	TRBJ2-7	TRBD1	few	14	TGTGCCAGCAGTTTTTGGGACAGGGTAAACGAGCAGTACTTC	CASSFWDRVNEQYF
TRBV18	TRBJ1-1	-	-	16	TGTGCCAGCTCATCCGGGACACCCGTACCGAACACTGAAGCTTTCTTT	CASSSGTPVPNTEAFF
TRBV29-1	TRBJ2-2	-	-	14	TGCAGCGTTTCCCCTAGCGTTAACACCGGGGAGCTGTTTTTT	CSVSPSVNTGELFF
TRBV3-1/TRBV3-2	TRBJ2-7	-	-	16	TGTGCCAGCAGCTACCTGTCCGGGGGGCATACCTACGAGCAGTACTTC	CASSYLSGGHTYEQYF